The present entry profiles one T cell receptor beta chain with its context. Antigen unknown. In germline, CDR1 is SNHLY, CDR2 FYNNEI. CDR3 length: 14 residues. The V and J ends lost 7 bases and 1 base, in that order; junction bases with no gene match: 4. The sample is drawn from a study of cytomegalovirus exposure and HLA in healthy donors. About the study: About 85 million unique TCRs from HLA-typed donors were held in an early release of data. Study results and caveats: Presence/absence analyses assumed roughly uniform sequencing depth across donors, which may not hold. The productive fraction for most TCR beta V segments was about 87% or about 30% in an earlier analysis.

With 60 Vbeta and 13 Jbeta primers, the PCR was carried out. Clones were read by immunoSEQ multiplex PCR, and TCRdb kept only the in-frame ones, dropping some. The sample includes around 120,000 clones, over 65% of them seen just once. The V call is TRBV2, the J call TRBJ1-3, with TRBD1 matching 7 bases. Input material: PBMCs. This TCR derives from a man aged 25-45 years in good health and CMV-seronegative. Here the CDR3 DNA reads TGTGCCAGCATTAAGGGGGCTTCTGGAAACACCATATATTTT. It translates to CASIKGASGNTIYF.